The T cell receptor beta chain under discussion was sequenced for a study of regulatory T cells in long-lasting Graves disease (dated by TCRdb to 2020 to 2022). Background on the whole study: In the newly diagnosed Graves' disease group, patients had been taking antithyroid drugs for less than 3 months. TCR sequencing covered some 13 persistent and some 20 newly diagnosed Graves' disease patients, some 33 samples in total. Peripheral blood TCR sequencing and RNA sequencing compared persistent Graves' disease patients with newly diagnosed Graves' disease patients. The study was conducted in China and was registered as a clinical trial. The investigation overall reported the following: TRBV28, TRBJ1-2 and TRBJ2-5 were preferentially used in persistent disease, while TRBV20-1 and TRBJ2-1 were favored in newly diagnosed disease. Lower TCR Shannon entropy and fewer highly expanded clones were observed in persistent Graves' disease patients than in newly diagnosed patients, which suggested clonal expansion. More public clonotypes were shared among persistent patients (roughly 2,700) than among newly diagnosed patients (roughly 1,000). Sequencing and analysis were restricted to the TCR beta chain. The study examined only peripheral blood because the primary lesion, thyroid tissue, could not be accessed. The authors acknowledged the small sample size as a limitation that may reduce accuracy.

Libraries were constructed by multiplex PCR. These reads were obtained on an Illumina HiSeq 4000. iRepertoire HTBI primers and Arm-PCR amplification of CDR3 regions were used to construct TCR beta libraries. Before sequencing, the PCR products went through gel purification. Turning to the authors' computational methods: A total of roughly 65 TRBV and some 15 TRBJ segments were identified across samples and were used for gene usage analysis of CDR3 amino acid clonotypes. Filtered high-quality paired reads were merged into contigs using COPE and FqMerger. BLAST was used to align contigs to IMGT TRBV, TRBD and TRBJ reference genes, with CDR3 defined following IMGT. Any clonotype with a frequency above 0.1% was classified as a highly expanded clone. Repertoire diversity was measured by Shannon entropy, and V-J evenness by the Gini coefficient. A clonotype found in more than one individual was treated as public. TCRdb reprocessed the public reads (quality trimming at Q25 with fastp, clone calling with MiXCR) and kept in-frame beta chains. A single entry per CDR3 protein holds the most common genes and DNA from its merged rows. The V and J calls and clone size come from TCRdb's table, not from the authors' own analysis. The sample records around 330,000 distinct CDR3 sequences, approximately 20% of which are singletons. The leading ten clones occupy 38% of the sample.

Its CDR3 holds 15 amino acids, cysteine through phenylalanine. Only the CDR3 DNA stays, 45 bases, in frame from base 1. CDR1 and CDR2 are drawn from the germline V gene: KGHSH, LQKENI. Trimming takes 3 bases from V and 5 bases from J, and the germline ends sit 16 bases apart. In its sample, this clonotype was seen many times. The antigen it recognizes is unknown. There are no base qualities to consult, and no much larger clone falls within one base. The time point label here, explained by the study, means: newly diagnosed GD, antithyroid drugs for less than 3 months. RNA was extracted from PBMCs in TRIzol for both TCR sequencing and RNA sequencing. The diagnosis of Graves' disease was made according to American Thyroid Association guidelines. Patients were recruited from an endocrinology department in Xi'an, China. Each patient gave approximately 8.8 milliliters of peripheral blood, collected in an EDTA anticoagulant tube. Ficoll Paque Plus density gradient separation was used to isolate PBMCs, and no further T cell sorting was done. RNA quality was checked with an Agilent 2100 Bioanalyzer and agarose gel, and concentration with a NanoDrop 2000.

This receptor was obtained from a female donor with Graves disease. The specimen comprised peripheral blood mononuclear cells (PBMCs), sampled at new diagnosis, from a patient treated with antithyroid drugs. Recombination linked TRBV18 to TRBJ1-1; matching of 5 bases hints at TRBD1 as the D gene. The CDR3 protein is CASSPLAGGGTEAFF. The bases read TGTGCCAGCTCACCCCTCGCGGGGGGAGGGACTGAAGCTTTCTTT.